The present T cell receptor (beta chain) was sequenced within a study of OX40 agonist ivuxolimab in advanced cancers. Points from the study as a whole: Low normalized T-cell clonal expansion also characterized some of the nonresponders. With doses of 0.1 to 3.0 mg/kg, CD4+ and CD8+ blood T cells had undergone clonal expansion by week 6.

Only a few counts were recorded for this clone. Its cognate antigen is unknown. Measured with immunoSEQ multiplex PCR; TCRdb has only the in-frame clones, and not every one. The data hold 69,000 or so clones, with roughly four fifths observed a single time. Trimming shortened V by 6 bases and J by 7 bases, and 9 bases separated the two germline ends. This CDR3 comprises 12 residues. In germline, CDR1 is LNHDA, CDR2 SQIVND (reference sequence). The material sequenced was CD4+ or CD8+ T cells sorted from blood, taken in a trial of the OX40 agonist ivuxolimab. This sequence originates from an adult with an advanced solid tumor such as melanoma, head and neck, liver or kidney cancer. This rearrangement joins TRBV19 to TRBJ2-2; D call uncertain. CDR3 sequence reads: CASSLIGGELFF. The CDR3 bases are TGTGCCAGTAGCCTAATTGGCGGGGAGCTGTTTTTT.